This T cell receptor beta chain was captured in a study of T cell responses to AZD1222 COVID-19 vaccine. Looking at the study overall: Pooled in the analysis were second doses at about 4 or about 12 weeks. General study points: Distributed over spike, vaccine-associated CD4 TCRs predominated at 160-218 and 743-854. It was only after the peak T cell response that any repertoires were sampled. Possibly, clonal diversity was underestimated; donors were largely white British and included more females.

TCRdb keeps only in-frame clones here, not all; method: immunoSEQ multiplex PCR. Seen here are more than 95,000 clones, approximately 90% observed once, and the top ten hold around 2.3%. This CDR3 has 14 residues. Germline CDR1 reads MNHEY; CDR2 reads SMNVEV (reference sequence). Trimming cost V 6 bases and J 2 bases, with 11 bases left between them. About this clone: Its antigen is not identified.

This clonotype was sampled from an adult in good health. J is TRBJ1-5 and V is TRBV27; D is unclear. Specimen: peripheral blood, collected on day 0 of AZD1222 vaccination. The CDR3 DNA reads TGTGCCAGCAGATCCCTTGGCGGCAATCAGCCCCAGCATTTT. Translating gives CASRSLGGNQPQHF.